This T cell receptor (beta chain) stems from a study of cytomegalovirus exposure and HLA in healthy donors. Notes on the study in general: Some segments of the V type, notably TRBV6-2 and TRBV6-3, were excluded as indistinguishable.

PCR employed 60 Vbeta and 13 Jbeta primers. The protocol was immunoSEQ multiplex PCR, while the TCRdb copy is restricted to in-frame clones and leaves out a portion. The sample shows approximately 150,000 clones, 65% to 85% of them seen only once. Notes on this clone: Its antigen is as yet unknown.

Losses at the gene ends were 5 bases for V and 2 bases for J; bases not matched to a gene: 7. CDR3 length: 16 amino acids. CDR1 is MDHEN and CDR2 is SYDVKM in the germline V gene. The TCR comes from a woman aged 30 to 39 in good health and CMV-seropositive. The chain is built from TRBV28 and TRBJ2-5; 11 nucleotides agree with TRBD2. The material sequenced was PBMCs. The CDR3 bases are TGTGCCAGCAGTGGGGCTAGCGGGGGGAGACAAGAGACCCAGTACTTC. Its protein product is CASSGASGGRQETQYF.